This T cell receptor beta chain comes out of a study of cytomegalovirus exposure and HLA in healthy donors (dated by TCRdb to about 2017). Regarding the study in general: In an earlier analysis of 450 to 750 of the donors, 276 Gb of sequence data and 90 million to 120 million unique TCR beta sequences from 150 million to 200 million T cells were reported. An early release covering about 600 HLA-typed donors comprised approximately 300 gigabases of sequencing data and roughly 85 million unique TCR sequences. Of the approximately 400 genotyped donors, roughly 85% fell in the genetic ancestry cluster associated with self-reported Caucasian donors. The study aimed to test whether signatures of past pathogen exposure could be identified by cataloging public T cell receptors. The T cell repertoires of 666 subjects were profiled by immunosequencing and related to cytomegalovirus serostatus. Along with the roughly 700-subject first cohort, a separate validation cohort of around 120 different subjects was used. High-throughput TCR immunosequencing, statistical association of individual TCRs with disease status, and machine learning were combined to predict cytomegalovirus infection status. To study patterns of TCR occurrence, a later analysis re-analyzed previously published TCR beta repertoires from 500 to 850 donors and added high-resolution HLA genotyping. Rather than drawing on any new phenotypic data, the later analysis identified candidate immune exposures from TCR beta sequences and the way those sequences occurred across donors. To decide whether each TCR beta V gene segment behaved as functional or pseudogenic, an earlier analysis of some 570 of the donors relied on high-throughput TCR beta sequencing. Donor age, sex, ethnicity and CMV serostatus were collected together with the repertoire data. A later genetic analysis used genome-wide SNP genotypes for about 60% of the roughly 670 donors, treating that subset as a discovery cohort. All discovery cohort repertoires had been generated using a single sequencing platform. HLA typing included class I and class II loci at four-digit resolution. The number of donors typed differed by locus, with 629-630 for A, B, C, DRB1 and DQB1, roughly 520 for DQA1, over 600 for DPA1, and around 460 for DPB1. About five DR-DQ haplotypes were handled as single units for association and clustering, since linkage in the cohort was strong. Across some 400 genotyped donors of the cohort, an average of about 240,000 unique TCR beta nucleotide sequences per donor were sequenced, and 15% to 20% of those sequences were non-productive. The research as a whole found: Three of the identified cytomegalovirus-associated TCR beta chains were confirmed in vitro to be specific for cytomegalovirus antigens. In a later analysis, the rate of TCR association differed among HLA loci, with DRB1 alleles having the most associated TCRs and HLA-C alleles having the fewest. Specific HLA alleles were associated with 15,000 to 20,000 TCR beta sequences at a false discovery rate of 0.05 in a later analysis. Most TCR sequences were seen in very few donors, while some public TCRs were found in many individuals. The authors suggested that the approach could potentially be generalized to other disease states and immunological phenotypes. When HLA alleles, especially DR and DQ, strongly co-occurred, attributing TCR associations to individual alleles was difficult. Cytomegalovirus status was reported to be diagnosed by the classifier with high specificity and sensitivity in both the original and validation cohorts. Broadly in line with IMGT annotations, most TCR beta V segments showed up in productive rearrangements about 87% or about 30% of the time in an earlier analysis of approximately 600 of the donors. A further reported finding was that TCR beta sequences accurately predicted the HLA-A and HLA-B alleles for most subjects in the first cohort. Linkage disequilibrium might explain the correlated functional status among segregating V segments, but an unknown experimental factor could not be excluded. Over 15 rarely observed V segments, including chromosome 9 orphons, were excluded from the earlier analysis of about 500 of the donors because counts were too low. A later analysis found that HLA-associated TCR beta chains were more clonally expanded and had lower generation probabilities than equally common non-associated chains. A group of highly shared sequence variants was considered likely to be a technical artifact of the sequencing pipeline. Several of the top co-occurrence clusters appeared to be linked to parvovirus B19, influenza, CMV and Epstein-Barr virus, according to a later analysis. The presence/absence analyses assumed that sequencing depth was roughly uniform across donors, and that assumption may not be true. Some IMGT-functional V segments, including TRBV6-2 and TRBV6-3, could not be distinguished by the 87-base-pair reads and were therefore excluded. According to a later genetic analysis, donors in an Asian-associated ancestry cluster had fewer N-insertions in productive TCRs than the approximately 650-donor mean. In this cohort, only TCR beta chains were sequenced, and detectable features were limited by the absence of alpha or paired-chain data. The study listed approximately 150 TCR beta chains as associated with cytomegalovirus. Because some donors lacked HLA typing at each locus, the association tests relied only on the typed subset. CMV serostatus was the only immune exposure information available for the cohort. According to a later analysis, most CMV-associated TCR beta chains appeared to be HLA-restricted, and the HLA associations seemed to be driven largely by CMV exposure. An association between a missense DCLRE1C variant and V-gene and J-gene trimming of TCR beta chains was found in a later genetic analysis and replicated in an independent cohort.

The library was generated by the immunoSEQ multiplex PCR assay. For the multiplex PCR, a mixture combining 60 forward primers for TCR Vbeta segments and 13 reverse primers for TCR Jbeta segments was used. The CDR3 region of rearranged TCR beta genes was amplified from genomic DNA by a multiplex PCR assay. The Illumina HiSeq System was used to sequence the amplified TCR beta libraries as 87-base-pair reads. As for the authors' bioinformatics: A later analysis counted about 80 million unique TCR beta chains across the 550 to 700 repertoires, and some 11 million of these chains were shared by at least two donors. Raw reads were error-corrected and collapsed into unique sequences with a nearest-neighbor algorithm that merged closely related sequences to remove PCR and sequencing errors. To assign V, D and J gene segments, CDR3 sequences were aligned to IMGT reference sequences. For a sequence to be retained, a match of at least six nucleotides was required to both a V gene segment and a J gene segment. A rearrangement was called productive if the CDR3 had no stop codons and remained in frame with V and J, and every other rearrangement was called non-productive. CDR3 was defined according to IMGT convention as the region running from the second conserved V-encoded cysteine to the conserved J-encoded phenylalanine. In an earlier analysis of more than 550 of the donors, sequences lacking an unambiguous match to a single V gene segment were excluded. In an earlier analysis of about 590 of the donors, a V segment was called functional when productive rearrangements were above 56.7%, and segregating when the standard deviation between donors exceeded 5%. To diagnose cytomegalovirus status from the catalog of TCR beta chain sequences, a statistical classification framework was built. In a later analysis, V and J genes were assigned by comparing TCR nucleotide sequences against IMGT/GENE-DB human TR gene sequences. The TCRdist pipeline was used in a later analysis to assign CDR3 sequences and most-parsimonious VDJ recombination scenarios. A later analysis defined each TCR beta chain by its CDR3 amino acid sequence plus V-gene family, and excluded reads lacking a unique V-gene family. To address suspected cross-contamination and a sequencing artifact, a later analysis removed roughly 580 highly shared, low-generation-probability nucleotide sequences. For each public chain, a later analysis derived a clonal expansion index from normalized ranks of inferred template counts within each repertoire. In a later analysis, generation probabilities were computed using a VDJ recombination model fitted to out-of-frame rearrangements, and the results were checked against IGoR. A later analysis scored TCR-TCR, TCR-HLA and TCR-CMV co-occurrence with hypergeometric tests, applying a repertoire-size bias correction to TCR pairs. A later analysis estimated false discovery rates by permuting HLA or CMV assignments 20 times. In a later analysis, co-occurring TCRs were grouped with DBSCAN, and TCRdist sequence similarity was added when clustering was performed within HLA-allele-positive subsets. Repertoires with fewer than 30,000 or more than 120,000 public chains were left out of co-occurrence clustering, as were about five repertoires with anomalous nucleotide sharing. The clones in this table, taken by TCRdb from immuneACCESS, are in-frame only. Not every clone is retained; where verified, under half of the shortfall comes from an unresolved V gene, and the cause of the rest is unknown. V and J calls and clone size are as listed in that table; D and trimming were resolved from the DNA. The sample includes under 200,000 clones, with 55% to 65% observed a single time. In total, the top ten clones hold around 3% of the sample.

This clone has just one count. What antigen it recognizes has not been identified. The sample holds no much larger clone one base away, and base qualities are not on file. Trimming takes 4 bases from V and 3 bases from J, and the germline ends sit 2 bases apart. From the germline V gene, CDR1 is SGHTA and CDR2 is FQGTGA. Spanning cysteine to phenylalanine, the CDR3 consists of 11 amino acids. The entry retains the CDR3 DNA only, 33 bases that are in frame from base 1. The cohort consisted of hundreds of healthy bone marrow donors. All cohort members were sampled while nominally healthy, although unrecorded immune exposures were likely present. The donor tested CMV seronegative and was one of the 352 seronegative cohort members. Every donor gave a peripheral blood sample, and the peripheral blood mononuclear cells from that sample were used for TCR beta sequencing. The Qiagen DNeasy Blood Extraction Kit was used to extract genomic DNA from the blood cell samples.

The receptor chain draws on TRBV7-3 and TRBJ2-3; a confident D gene designation cannot be given. The sample taken for sequencing was PBMCs. The receptor was derived from a man between 35 and 55 years old in good health and CMV-seronegative. The sequenced DNA: TGTGCCAGCAGCTCTACAGATACGCAGTATTTT. This yields the protein CASSSTDTQYF.